These 31 T cell receptor beta chains came from one sample sequenced in a study of OX40 agonist ivuxolimab in advanced cancers. TCRdb's copy holds only in-frame clones and misses some; the assay was immunoSEQ multiplex PCR. This table has 65,000 to 75,000 clones, about 85% appearing once. The sequencing used CD4+ or CD8+ T cells sorted from blood, collected in a trial of the OX40 agonist ivuxolimab. Receptor source: an adult with an advanced solid tumor such as melanoma, head and neck, liver or kidney cancer.

This chain connects TRBV11-2 to TRBJ1-2; D is unclear. CDR1 is SGHAT and CDR2 is FQNNGV in the germline V gene. V was pared by 3 bases and J by 8 bases, with 7 bases between. This CDR3 spans 11 amino acids. CDR3 sequence: CASSFRGGYTF. The CDR3 bases are TGTGCCAGCAGCTTTCGGGGAGGCTACACCTTC.

This clone was recorded only once. This chain joins TRBV6-1 and TRBJ2-7; D is tentatively TRBD1 or TRBD2 (5 bases each). CDR1 MNHNS and CDR2 SASEGT come from the germline V gene. Trimming cost V 7 bases and J 2 bases, with 12 bases left between them. The CDR3 consists of 13 residues. The CDR3 loop is CASIPQGAYEQYF. CDR3 DNA sequence: TGTGCCAGCATCCCCCAGGGAGCCTACGAGCAGTACTTC.

The V and J genes are TRBV19 and TRBJ1-1; D possibly corresponds to TRBD1 (5 bases). From germline, CDR1 is LNHDA and CDR2 SQIVND (reference sequence). The CDR3 contains 14 residues. V was trimmed by 7 bases and J by 0 bases, leaving 12 bases between them. The CDR3 here is CASKGEVMNTEAFF. CDR3 DNA sequence: TGTGCCAGTAAAGGGGAAGTCATGAACACTGAAGCTTTCTTT.

V gene TRBV21-1 combines with J gene TRBJ1-2; TRBD1 was called by the table and not checked on the DNA. TRBV21-1 is a recognized pseudogene. This CDR3 is built from 16 residues. The CDR3 DNA sequence: TGTGCCAGCAGCAAATGGTGGACAGCCGCTAACTATGGCTACACCTTC. The encoded protein is CASSKWWTAANYGYTF.

V and J are TRBV27 and TRBJ1-1; tentatively, D is TRBD1 (5 bases). Per the germline V gene, CDR1 is MNHEY and CDR2 is SMNVEV (reference sequence). The CDR3 is made up of 15 amino acids. With 1 base removed from V and 6 bases from J, the gap between germline ends came to 15 bases. The CDR3: CASSLFGGGISEAFF. CDR3 bases: TGTGCCAGCAGTTTATTCGGGGGGGGGATCTCTGAAGCTTTCTTT.

The V call is TRBV7-9, the J call TRBJ2-1; 10 positions agree with TRBD1. The CDR3 runs 16 residues. Losses at the gene ends were 2 bases for V and 5 bases for J; bases not matched to a gene: 6. CDR1 and CDR2 (germline): SEHNR, FQNEAQ (reference sequence). CDR3 protein: CASSLRDRGLDNEQFF. CDR3 DNA sequence: TGTGCCAGCAGCTTAAGAGACAGGGGGCTTGACAATGAGCAGTTCTTC.

V gene TRBV2 combines with J gene TRBJ2-1, with TRBD2 identical over 10 bases. The CDR3 consists of 16 residues. Germline V gene lookup returns CDR1 SNHLY and CDR2 FYNNEI. The J segment lost 4 bases and the V segment lost 8 bases, leaving 11 bases of the junction unmatched. The CDR3 DNA reads as TGTGCCAGCTCCGGGACTAGCGCCTTCCCTTACAATGAGCAGTTCTTC. Protein sequence: CASSGTSAFPYNEQFF.

The V gene is TRBV19, the J gene TRBJ2-3; TRBD2 agrees at 10 bases. V gave up 11 bases and J gave up 4 bases; unmatched junction bases: 24. CDR3 size: 19 residues. Germline V lookup: CDR1 LNHDA, CDR2 SQIVND (reference sequence). CDR3: CAPEGVAGGLPHGADTQYF. CDR3 DNA: TGTGCCCCAGAGGGAGTAGCGGGAGGCCTTCCCCACGGGGCAGATACGCAGTATTTT.

V and J are TRBV11-2 and TRBJ2-7; TRBD2 matches 10 bases. Germline V gene sequence: CDR1 SGHAT, CDR2 FQNNGV. The CDR3 spans 16 residues. The ends lost 5 bases at V and 6 bases at J; junction bases unmatched: 13. CDR3: CASSRLLSGRFSEQYF. CDR3 sequence (DNA): TGTGCCAGCAGCCGACTCCTTAGCGGGAGGTTTAGCGAGCAGTACTTC. Full variable domain (remainder filled in from reference TRBV11-2 and TRBJ2-7): EAGVAQSPRYKIIEKRQSVAFWCNPISGHATLYWYQQILGQGPKLLIQFQNNGVVDDSQLPKDRFSAERLKGVDSTLKIQPAKLEDSAVYLCASSRLLSGRFSEQYFGPGTRLTVT.

The genes are TRBV2 and TRBJ2-7; TRBD2 agrees at 7 bases. The CDR3 consists of 16 residues. V trimming: 1 base; J trimming: 0 bases; junction bases outside the gene matches: 6. Germline V lookup: CDR1 SNHLY, CDR2 FYNNEI. The CDR3: CASSEESSGFSYEQYF. Written as DNA, the CDR3 is TGTGCCAGCAGTGAAGAATCTAGCGGCTTCTCCTACGAGCAGTACTTC.

V is TRBV7-9 and J is TRBJ1-1, with D perhaps matching TRBD1 (6 bases). The CDR3 is 12 amino acids. Trimming took off 6 bases at V and 7 bases at J, with 12 bases between the two ends. In germline, CDR1 is SEHNR, CDR2 FQNEAQ (reference sequence). The CDR3 loop reads CASSYGQLEAFF. The DNA of the CDR3 is TGTGCCAGCAGTTATGGACAGCTTGAAGCTTTCTTT.

V gene TRBV5-4 combines with J gene TRBJ2-1; D is uncertain. The CDR3 covers 12 residues. Germline V gives CDR1 SGHNT, CDR2 YYREEE (reference sequence). V was pared by 4 bases and J by 5 bases, with 7 bases between. Written as DNA, the CDR3 is TGTGCCAGCAGCCTACCCAACAATGAGCAGTTCTTC. Protein: CASSLPNNEQFF.

This clone was counted between two and nine times. This rearrangement joins TRBV29-1 to TRBJ1-1; D not resolved. There are 14 residues in the CDR3. Germline lookup yields CDR1 SQVTM and CDR2 ANQGSEA. Trimming cost V 0 bases and J 2 bases, with 10 bases left between them. The CDR3 coding sequence is TGCAGCGTTGAAGAATGGGCAGGAAACACTGAAGCTTTCTTT. Its translation is CSVEEWAGNTEAFF.

This clone showed up just once. V and J are TRBV25-1 and TRBJ2-3, with TRBD1 as a possible D gene (6 bases). The CDR3 has 13 residues. Germline V gene lookup returns CDR1 MGHDK and CDR2 SYGVNS. V was trimmed by 5 bases and J by 3 bases, leaving 9 bases between them. The CDR3 reads CASSRQGTDTQYF. The CDR3 DNA is TGTGCCAGCAGTAGGCAGGGGACAGATACGCAGTATTTT.

V usage is TRBV7-2 and J usage is TRBJ1-5; TRBD1 might be the D (6 bases). V was trimmed by 1 base and J by 11 bases, leaving 15 bases between them. The CDR3 is made up of 14 amino acids. Germline V lookup: CDR1 SGHTA, CDR2 FQGNSA. The CDR3 reads CASSLDRDTQAQHF. The CDR3 DNA sequence: TGTGCCAGCAGCTTAGACCGGGACACCCAGGCCCAGCATTTT.

The CDR3 reads CASSLGQTPEALHF. CDR3 DNA: TGTGCCAGCAGCTTGGGGCAGACCCCGGAGGCCCTCCACTTT. The chain has TRBV5-8 and TRBJ1-6; D uncertain. CDR3 length equals 14 residues. The germline CDR1 and CDR2 sequences are SGHTS and YDEGEE. The V end lost 0 bases, the J end lost 14 bases, and 15 bases lay between the germline ends.

V gene TRBV11-3 combines with J gene TRBJ2-5, with 8 bases identical to TRBD2. The V gene's germline CDR1 is SGHNT and CDR2 YENEEA. The CDR3 loop spans 17 amino acids. The J segment lost 2 bases and the V segment lost 1 base, leaving 9 bases of the junction unmatched. The CDR3 reads CASSLGSGGRWQETQYF. The CDR3 bases are TGTGCCAGCAGCTTAGGGTCGGGAGGGCGATGGCAAGAGACCCAGTACTTC.

The chain uses TRBV9 and TRBJ2-2; D ambiguous. Germline CDR1 reads SGDLS; CDR2 reads YYNGEE. V dropped 4 bases and J dropped 4 bases, with 5 bases sitting between them. The CDR3 length is 12 residues. In nucleotides, the CDR3 is TGTGCCAGCAGCCTCGGCACCGGGGAGCTGTTTTTT. This gives the protein CASSLGTGELFF. The variable domain in full, with the rest retrieved from reference TRBV9 and TRBJ2-2, is DSGVTQTPKHLITATGQRVTLRCSPRSGDLSVYWYQQSLDQGLQFLIQYYNGEERAKGNILERFSAQQFPDLHSELNLSSLELGDSALYFCASSLGTGELFFGEGSRLTVL.

Remarks on this clone: One end of the junction does not line up with germline, which may come from a read error. V usage is TRBV7-9 and J usage is TRBJ1-2; possibly TRBD1 for D (6 bases). The CDR3 sequence is 13 residues long. Germline V gene lookup returns CDR1 SEHNR and CDR2 FQNEAQ (reference sequence). The CDR3 here is CACSLGQNYGYTF. CDR3 DNA sequence: TGTGCCTGCAGCTTAGGACAGAACTATGGCTACACCTTC.

The genes are TRBV7-2 and TRBJ2-1, with 14 bases that match TRBD2. The CDR3 covers 15 residues. The germline V gene encodes CDR1 SGHTA and CDR2 FQGNSA. V trimming: 1 base; J trimming: 9 bases; junction bases outside the gene matches: 2. CDR3 sequence reads: CASSLGLAGGLEQFF. The CDR3 DNA reads as TGTGCCAGCAGCTTAGGACTAGCGGGAGGGCTTGAGCAGTTCTTC.

This clone was picked up a small number of times. The genes are TRBV29-1 and TRBJ1-5, with TRBD1 matching over 7 bases. V lost 6 bases and J lost 6; bases outside the gene matches: 8. The CDR3 sequence is 13 residues long. Germline V CDR1 and CDR2: SQVTM, ANQGSEA. The CDR3 DNA reads as TGCAGCGTAGAAAAGGGGGCCGGTCAGCCCCAGCATTTT. As protein: CSVEKGAGQPQHF.

The chain carries TRBV7-2 and TRBJ2-2; D remains ambiguous. The CDR3 has 14 residues. Germline CDR1 is SGHTA and CDR2 is FQGNSA. With 6 bases removed from V and 3 bases from J, the gap between germline ends came to 11 bases. This CDR3 is CASRNGPDTGELFF. The CDR3 DNA sequence: TGTGCCAGCAGAAACGGACCGGACACCGGGGAGCTGTTTTTT.

Concerning this clone itself: Additional DNA sequences in this sample encode the identical CDR3. V usage is TRBV30 and J usage is TRBJ1-3; D gene unclear. The germline CDR1 and CDR2 sequences are GTSNPN and SVGIG (reference sequence). V gave up 0 bases and J gave up 0 bases, with 6 bases separating them. The CDR3 runs to 14 residues. CDR3 sequence reads: CAWSVGGSGNTIYF. The CDR3 DNA reads TGTGCCTGGAGTGTTGGCGGCTCTGGAAACACCATATATTTT.

This clone was recorded once. This chain connects TRBV5-1 to TRBJ2-7; 9 positions match TRBD2. This CDR3 has 15 residues. Germline CDR1 and CDR2: SGHRS and YFSETQ. The V gene end was trimmed by 2 bases and the J gene end by 3 bases; junction bases not matched to a gene: 6. CDR3 DNA sequence: TGCGCCAGCAGCTTAAAAGCGGGAGGTTTCTACGAGCAGTACTTC. It translates to CASSLKAGGFYEQYF.

CDR3 residues: CASTLASHEAFF. Here the CDR3 DNA reads TGTGCCAGCACCCTTGCCAGTCATGAAGCTTTCTTT. The chain couples TRBV11-2 to TRBJ1-1; no clear D gene. CDR1 SGHAT and CDR2 FQNNGV come from the germline V gene. V lost 7 bases, J lost 7 bases, and 13 bases lay in between. CDR3 length: 12 amino acids. Full variable domain (rest looked up from reference TRBV11-2 and TRBJ1-1): EAGVAQSPRYKIIEKRQSVAFWCNPISGHATLYWYQQILGQGPKLLIQFQNNGVVDDSQLPKDRFSAERLKGVDSTLKIQPAKLEDSAVYLCASTLASHEAFFGQGTRLTVV.

Only one count was recorded for this clone. The gene calls are TRBV7-8 and TRBJ1-1, with TRBD1 matching over 8 bases. Germline V lookup: CDR1 SGHVS, CDR2 FQNEAQ. J gave up 7 bases and V 4 bases, and 8 bases lay outside the gene matches. The CDR3 runs to 14 residues. The CDR3 DNA follows: TGTGCCAGCAGCTGGAGGGACAGGCGGGGTGAAGCTTTCTTT. It codes for CASSWRDRRGEAFF.

The chain recombines TRBV5-1 with TRBJ1-6; D may be TRBD1 (6 bases). This CDR3 region has 15 residues. Germline V gene lookup returns CDR1 SGHRS and CDR2 YFSETQ. Trimming left V 0 bases short and J 7 bases short, with 11 bases between. The CDR3 spells CASSLDRTDNSPLHF. The CDR3 DNA is TGCGCCAGCAGCTTGGACAGGACAGACAATTCACCCCTCCACTTT.

This sequence joins TRBV5-6 and TRBJ1-2; no clear D. Germline-derived CDR1 and CDR2 are SGHDT and YYEEEE. The V end lost 2 bases, the J end lost 4 bases, and 12 bases lay between the germline ends. The CDR3 consists of 14 residues. In DNA, the CDR3 is TGTGCCAGCAGCTTCGGGCAGGAGGCCTATGGCTACACCTTC. It yields the protein CASSFGQEAYGYTF.

V usage is TRBV15 and J usage is TRBJ1-3, with TRBD1 as a possible D gene (5 bases). The germline V and J ends were trimmed by 1 base and 0 bases, with 19 bases remaining between them. Germline CDR1 LNHNV, CDR2 YYDKDF (reference sequence). The CDR3 covers 19 residues. CDR3 DNA sequence: TGTGCCACCAGCAGAGTCCGCCAGGGAAGTCTAGGCTCTGGAAACACCATATATTTT. Protein product: CATSRVRQGSLGSGNTIYF.

The chain employs TRBV30 and TRBJ1-3, with unresolved D. There are 13 residues in the CDR3. CDR1 and CDR2 (germline): GTSNPN, SVGIG (reference sequence). The V gene lost 3 bases and the J gene lost 2 bases, with 8 bases spanning the gap. The CDR3 sequence is CAWRVSAGNTIYF. CDR3 nucleotide sequence: TGTGCCTGGAGAGTCAGTGCTGGAAACACCATATATTTT.

V gene TRBV11-2 combines with J gene TRBJ2-3; D perhaps matches TRBD2 (6 bases). This CDR3 is 16 amino acids long. The ends were cut back, 1 base at V and 2 bases at J, with 13 bases in the middle. From germline, CDR1 is SGHAT and CDR2 FQNNGV. In nucleotides, the CDR3 is TGTGCCAGCAGCTTAGGGGCGGGGAGCCACACAGATACGCAGTATTTT. It codes for CASSLGAGSHTDTQYF.